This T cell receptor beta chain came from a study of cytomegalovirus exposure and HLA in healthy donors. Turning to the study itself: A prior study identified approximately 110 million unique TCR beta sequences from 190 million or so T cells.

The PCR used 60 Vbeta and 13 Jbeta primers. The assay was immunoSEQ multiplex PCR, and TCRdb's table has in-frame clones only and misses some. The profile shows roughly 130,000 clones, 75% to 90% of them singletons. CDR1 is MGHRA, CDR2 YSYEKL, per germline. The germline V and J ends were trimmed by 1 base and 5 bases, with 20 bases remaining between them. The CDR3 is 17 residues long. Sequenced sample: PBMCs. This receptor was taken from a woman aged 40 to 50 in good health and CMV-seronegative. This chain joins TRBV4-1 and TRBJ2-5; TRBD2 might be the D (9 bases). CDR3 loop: CASSQGLAGRQGETQYF. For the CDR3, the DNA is TGCGCCAGCAGCCAAGGCCTAGCGGGGAGACAGGGGGAGACCCAGTACTTC.